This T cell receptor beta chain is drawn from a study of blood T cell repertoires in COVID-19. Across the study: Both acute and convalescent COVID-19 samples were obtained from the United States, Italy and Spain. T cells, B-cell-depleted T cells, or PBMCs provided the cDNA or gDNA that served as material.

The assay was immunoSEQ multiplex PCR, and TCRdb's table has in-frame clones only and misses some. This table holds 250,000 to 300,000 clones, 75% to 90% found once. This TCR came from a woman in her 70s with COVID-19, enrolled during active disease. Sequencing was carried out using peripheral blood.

CDR3 sequence (DNA): TGTGCCAGCAGCTTGGGGAGGGTGAACACTGAAGCTTTCTTT. Translation gives CASSLGRVNTEAFF. The chain recombines TRBV11-2 with TRBJ1-1, with D hard to call. This CDR3 has 14 residues. The V gene's germline CDR1 is SGHAT and CDR2 FQNNGV. V dropped 3 bases and J dropped 0 bases, with 8 bases sitting between them.